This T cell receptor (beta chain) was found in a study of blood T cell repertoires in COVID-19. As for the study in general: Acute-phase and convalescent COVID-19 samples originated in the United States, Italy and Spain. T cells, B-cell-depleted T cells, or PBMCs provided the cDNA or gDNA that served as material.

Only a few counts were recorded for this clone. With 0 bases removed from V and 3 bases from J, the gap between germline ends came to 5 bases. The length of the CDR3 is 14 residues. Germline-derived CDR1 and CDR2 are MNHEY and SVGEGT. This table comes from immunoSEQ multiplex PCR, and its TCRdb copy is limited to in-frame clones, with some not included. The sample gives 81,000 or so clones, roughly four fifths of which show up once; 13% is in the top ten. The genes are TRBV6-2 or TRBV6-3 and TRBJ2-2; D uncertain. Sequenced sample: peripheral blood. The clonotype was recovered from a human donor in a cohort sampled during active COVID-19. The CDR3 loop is CASSYSADTGELFF. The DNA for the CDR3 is TGTGCCAGCAGTTACTCGGCGGACACCGGGGAGCTGTTTTTT.